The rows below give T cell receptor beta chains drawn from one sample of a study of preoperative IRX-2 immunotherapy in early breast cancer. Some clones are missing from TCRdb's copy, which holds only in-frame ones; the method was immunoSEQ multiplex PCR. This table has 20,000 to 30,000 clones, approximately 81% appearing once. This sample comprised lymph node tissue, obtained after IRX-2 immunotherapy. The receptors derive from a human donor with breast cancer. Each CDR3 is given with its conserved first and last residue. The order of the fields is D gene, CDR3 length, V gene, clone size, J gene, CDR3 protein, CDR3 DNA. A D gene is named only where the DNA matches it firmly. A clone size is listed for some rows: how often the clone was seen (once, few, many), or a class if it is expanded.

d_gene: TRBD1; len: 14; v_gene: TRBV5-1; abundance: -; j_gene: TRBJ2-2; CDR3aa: CATGDRGLTGELFF; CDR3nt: TGCGCCACCGGGGACAGGGGCCTCACCGGGGAGCTGTTTTTT
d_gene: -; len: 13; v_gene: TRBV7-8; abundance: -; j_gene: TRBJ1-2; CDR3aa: CASSSYRNYGYTF; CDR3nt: TGTGCCAGCAGCTCGTACAGAAACTATGGCTACACCTTC
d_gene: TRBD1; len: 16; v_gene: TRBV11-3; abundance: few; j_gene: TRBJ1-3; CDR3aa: CASRSPGQGFGNTIYF; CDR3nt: TGTGCCAGCAGGTCTCCGGGACAGGGTTTTGGAAACACCATATATTTT
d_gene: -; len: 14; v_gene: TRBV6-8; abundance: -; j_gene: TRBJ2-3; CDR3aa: CASSLGAGRDTQYF; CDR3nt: TGTGCCAGCAGTTTAGGTGCGGGCAGGGATACGCAGTATTTT
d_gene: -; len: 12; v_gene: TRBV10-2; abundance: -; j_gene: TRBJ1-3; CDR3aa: CASSQKGNTIYF; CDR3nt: TGCGCCAGCAGCCAGAAAGGAAACACCATATATTTT
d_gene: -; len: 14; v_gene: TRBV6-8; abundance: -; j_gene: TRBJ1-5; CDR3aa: CASRPTGRNQPQHF; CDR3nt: TGTGCCAGCAGACCTACAGGGAGGAATCAGCCCCAGCATTTT
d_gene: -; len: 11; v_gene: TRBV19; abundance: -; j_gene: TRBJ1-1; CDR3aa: CASKARTEAFF; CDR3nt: TGTGCCAGTAAGGCTAGGACGGAAGCTTTCTTT
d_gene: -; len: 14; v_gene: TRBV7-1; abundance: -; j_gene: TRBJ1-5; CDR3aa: CASSLITGTQPQHF; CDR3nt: TGTGCCAGCAGCTTGATAACAGGGACTCAGCCCCAGCATTTT
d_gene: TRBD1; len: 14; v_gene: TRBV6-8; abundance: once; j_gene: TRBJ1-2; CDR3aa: CASSYSGGDYGYTF; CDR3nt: TGTGCCAGCAGTTACTCAGGGGGCGACTATGGCTACACCTTC
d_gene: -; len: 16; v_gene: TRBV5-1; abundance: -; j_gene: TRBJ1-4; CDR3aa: CASSFGLDKPGEKLFF; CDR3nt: TGCGCCAGCAGCTTTGGGCTGGACAAGCCCGGAGAAAAACTGTTTTTT
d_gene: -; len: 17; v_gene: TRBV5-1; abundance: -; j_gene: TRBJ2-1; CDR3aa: CASSGPKRGDSYNEQFF; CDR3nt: TGCGCCAGCAGCGGGCCAAAGAGGGGAGATTCTTACAATGAGCAGTTCTTC
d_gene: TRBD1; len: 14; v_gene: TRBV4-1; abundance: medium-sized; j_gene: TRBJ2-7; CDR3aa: CASSQEDRGGEQYF; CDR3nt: TGCGCCAGCAGCCAGGAGGACAGGGGTGGGGAGCAGTACTTC